This T cell receptor beta chain stems from a study of T cells in Graves' hyperthyroidism and ophthalmopathy. TCR beta CDR3 regions were amplified from RNA. The HTBI set primed first-round TCR CDR3 RT-PCR. Using its own MiXCR run on the multiplex PCR reads, TCRdb lists one record per CDR3 protein. Among some 350,000 distinct CDR3 sequences listed, 15% to 17% were seen once. Whole-study results and caveats: Most clonotypes expanded in thyroid above 0.001 were likewise present in blood.

On this clonotype: Its antigen is unidentified. A much bigger clone sits one base away, suggesting this may be a read error.

Between the trimmed V and J ends, which lost 5 bases and 8 bases, there was a span of 10 bases. CDR3 length equals 12 residues. Germline assignment: CDR1 MDHEN and CDR2 SYDVKM. The clonotype originates from a woman younger than 35 with Graves' hyperthyroidism that later progressed to Graves' ophthalmopathy. The rearrangement joins TRBV28 to TRBJ2-1, with unresolved D. Source material: blood. The CDR3 region has the DNA TGTGCCAGCAGTATAGTAGCAGATGAGCAGTTCTTC. Residues: CASSIVADEQFF. The full variable domain, completed using reference TRBV28 and TRBJ2-1, is DVKVTQSSRYLVKRTGEKVFLECVQDMDHENMFWYRQDPGLGLRLIYFSYDVKMKEKGDIPEGYSVSREKKERFSLILESASTNQTSMYLCASSIVADEQFFGPGTRLTVL.